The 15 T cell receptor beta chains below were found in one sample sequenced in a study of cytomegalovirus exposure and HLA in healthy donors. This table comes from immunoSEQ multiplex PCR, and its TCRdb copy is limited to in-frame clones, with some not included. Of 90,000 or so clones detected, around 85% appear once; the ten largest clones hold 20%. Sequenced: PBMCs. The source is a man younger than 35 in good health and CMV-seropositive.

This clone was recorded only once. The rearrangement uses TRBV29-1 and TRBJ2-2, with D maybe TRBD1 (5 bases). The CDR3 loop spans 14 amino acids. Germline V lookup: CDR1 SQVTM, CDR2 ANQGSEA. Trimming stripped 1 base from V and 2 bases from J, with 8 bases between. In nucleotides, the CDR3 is TGCAGCGTTGAAGCAGGGTCCAACACCGGGGAGCTGTTTTTT. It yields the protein CSVEAGSNTGELFF.

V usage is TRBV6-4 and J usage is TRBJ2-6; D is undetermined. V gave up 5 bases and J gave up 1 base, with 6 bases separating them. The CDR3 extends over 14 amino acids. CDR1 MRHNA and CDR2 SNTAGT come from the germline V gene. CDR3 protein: CASSPKSGANVLTF. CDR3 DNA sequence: TGTGCCAGCAGTCCTAAGTCTGGGGCCAACGTCCTGACTTTC.

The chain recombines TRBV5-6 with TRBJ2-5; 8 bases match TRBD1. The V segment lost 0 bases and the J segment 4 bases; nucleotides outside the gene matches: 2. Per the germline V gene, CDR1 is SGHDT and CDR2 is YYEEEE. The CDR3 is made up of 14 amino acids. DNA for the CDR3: TGTGCCAGCAGCTTGGGGACAGGGCTAGAGACCCAGTACTTC. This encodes CASSLGTGLETQYF.

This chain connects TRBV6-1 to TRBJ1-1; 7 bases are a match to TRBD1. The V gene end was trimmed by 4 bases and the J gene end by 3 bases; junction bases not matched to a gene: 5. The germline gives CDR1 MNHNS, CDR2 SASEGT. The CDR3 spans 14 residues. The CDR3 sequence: CASSGTQGYTEAFF. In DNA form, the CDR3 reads TGTGCCAGCAGTGGGACACAGGGGTACACTGAAGCTTTCTTT.

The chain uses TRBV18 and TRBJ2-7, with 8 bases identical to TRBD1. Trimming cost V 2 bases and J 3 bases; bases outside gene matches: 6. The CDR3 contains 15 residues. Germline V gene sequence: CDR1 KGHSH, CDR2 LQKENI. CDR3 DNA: TGTGCCAGCTCACCAAGGCTGACAGGGGACTACGAGCAGTACTTC. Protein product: CASSPRLTGDYEQYF.

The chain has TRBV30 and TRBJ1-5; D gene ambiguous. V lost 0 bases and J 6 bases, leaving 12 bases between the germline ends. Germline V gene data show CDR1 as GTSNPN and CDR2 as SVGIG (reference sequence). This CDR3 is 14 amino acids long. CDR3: CAWSVTLTSQPQHF. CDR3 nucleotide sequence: TGTGCCTGGAGTGTAACCCTCACAAGTCAGCCCCAGCATTTT.

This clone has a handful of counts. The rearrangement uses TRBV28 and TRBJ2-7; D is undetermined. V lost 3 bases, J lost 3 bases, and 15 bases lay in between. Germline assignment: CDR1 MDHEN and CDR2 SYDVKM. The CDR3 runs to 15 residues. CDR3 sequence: CASSFRPETVYEQYF. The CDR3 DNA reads TGTGCCAGCAGTTTCAGACCGGAGACGGTCTACGAGCAGTACTTC.

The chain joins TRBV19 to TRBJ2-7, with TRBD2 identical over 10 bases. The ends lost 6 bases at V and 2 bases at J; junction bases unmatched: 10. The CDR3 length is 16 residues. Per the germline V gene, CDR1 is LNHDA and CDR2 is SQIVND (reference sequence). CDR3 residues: CASSARVSGRAYEQYF. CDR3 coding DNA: TGTGCCAGTAGCGCCCGTGTAAGCGGGAGGGCCTACGAGCAGTACTTC.

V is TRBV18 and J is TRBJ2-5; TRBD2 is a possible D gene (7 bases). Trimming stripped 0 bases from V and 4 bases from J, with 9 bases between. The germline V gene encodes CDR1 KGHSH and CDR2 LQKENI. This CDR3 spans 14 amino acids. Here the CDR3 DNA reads TGTGCCAGCTCACCACCGGGAGGGGGAGAGACCCAGTACTTC. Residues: CASSPPGGGETQYF.

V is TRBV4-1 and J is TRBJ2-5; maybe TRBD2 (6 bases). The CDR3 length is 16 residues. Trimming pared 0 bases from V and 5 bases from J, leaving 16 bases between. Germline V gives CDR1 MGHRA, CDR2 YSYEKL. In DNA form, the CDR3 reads TGCGCCAGCAGCCAAGAGCCGCGGGGCGGTGGGGAGACCCAGTACTTC. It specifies CASSQEPRGGGETQYF.

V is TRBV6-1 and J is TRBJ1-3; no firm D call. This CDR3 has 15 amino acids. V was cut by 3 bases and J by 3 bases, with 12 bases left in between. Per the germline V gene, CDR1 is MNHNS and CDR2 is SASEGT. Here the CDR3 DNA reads TGTGCCAGCAGTGAGACATGGGCGCTTGGAAACACCATATATTTT. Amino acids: CASSETWALGNTIYF.

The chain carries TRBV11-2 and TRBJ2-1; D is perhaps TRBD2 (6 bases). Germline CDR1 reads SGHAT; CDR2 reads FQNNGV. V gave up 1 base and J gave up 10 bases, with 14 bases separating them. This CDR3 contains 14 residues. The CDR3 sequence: CASSLGLVYGEQFF. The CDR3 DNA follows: TGTGCCAGCAGCTTAGGACTAGTCTATGGGGAGCAGTTCTTC. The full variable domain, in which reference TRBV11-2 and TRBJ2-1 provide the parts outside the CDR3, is EAGVAQSPRYKIIEKRQSVAFWCNPISGHATLYWYQQILGQGPKLLIQFQNNGVVDDSQLPKDRFSAERLKGVDSTLKIQPAKLEDSAVYLCASSLGLVYGEQFFGPGTRLTVL.

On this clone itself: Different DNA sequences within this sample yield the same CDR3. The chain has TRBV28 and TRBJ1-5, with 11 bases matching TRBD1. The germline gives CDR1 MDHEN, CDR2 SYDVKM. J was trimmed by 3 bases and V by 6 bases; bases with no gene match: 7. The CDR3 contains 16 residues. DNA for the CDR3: TGTGCCAGCAGCTTAGGGACAGGGGGAGACAATCAGCCCCAGCATTTT. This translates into CASSLGTGGDNQPQHF.

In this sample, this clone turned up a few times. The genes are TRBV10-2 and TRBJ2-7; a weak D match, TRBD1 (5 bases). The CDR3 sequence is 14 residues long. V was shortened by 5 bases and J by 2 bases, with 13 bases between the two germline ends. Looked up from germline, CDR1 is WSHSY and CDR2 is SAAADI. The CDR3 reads CASSPGNPPYEQYV. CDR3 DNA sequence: TGCGCCAGCAGTCCAGGGAATCCCCCCTACGAGCAGTACGTC.

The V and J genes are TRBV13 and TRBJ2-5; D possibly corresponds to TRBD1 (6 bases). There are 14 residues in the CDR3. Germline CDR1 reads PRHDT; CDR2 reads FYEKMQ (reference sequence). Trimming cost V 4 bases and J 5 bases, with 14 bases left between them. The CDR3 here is CASSSPGVGETQYF. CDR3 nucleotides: TGTGCCAGCAGCTCCCCAGGGGTAGGGGAGACCCAGTACTTC. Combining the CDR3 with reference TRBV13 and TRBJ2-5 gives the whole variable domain AAGVIQSPRHLIKEKRETATLKCYPIPRHDTVYWYQQGPGQDPQFLISFYEKMQSDKGSIPDRFSAQQFSDYHSELNMSSLELGDSALYFCASSSPGVGETQYFGPGTRLLVL.